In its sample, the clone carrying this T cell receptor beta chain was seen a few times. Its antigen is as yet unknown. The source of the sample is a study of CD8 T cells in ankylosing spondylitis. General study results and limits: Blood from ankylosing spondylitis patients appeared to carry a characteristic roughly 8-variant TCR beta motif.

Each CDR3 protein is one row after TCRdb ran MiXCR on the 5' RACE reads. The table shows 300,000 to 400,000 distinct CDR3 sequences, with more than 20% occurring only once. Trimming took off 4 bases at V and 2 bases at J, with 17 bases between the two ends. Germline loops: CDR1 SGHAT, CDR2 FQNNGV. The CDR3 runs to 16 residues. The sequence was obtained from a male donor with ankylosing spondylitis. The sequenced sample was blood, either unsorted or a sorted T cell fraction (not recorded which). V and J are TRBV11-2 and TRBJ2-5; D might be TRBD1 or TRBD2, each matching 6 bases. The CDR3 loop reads CASSSGVGSGQETQYF. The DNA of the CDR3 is TGTGCCAGCAGCTCAGGGGTGGGTAGCGGACAAGAGACCCAGTACTTC.